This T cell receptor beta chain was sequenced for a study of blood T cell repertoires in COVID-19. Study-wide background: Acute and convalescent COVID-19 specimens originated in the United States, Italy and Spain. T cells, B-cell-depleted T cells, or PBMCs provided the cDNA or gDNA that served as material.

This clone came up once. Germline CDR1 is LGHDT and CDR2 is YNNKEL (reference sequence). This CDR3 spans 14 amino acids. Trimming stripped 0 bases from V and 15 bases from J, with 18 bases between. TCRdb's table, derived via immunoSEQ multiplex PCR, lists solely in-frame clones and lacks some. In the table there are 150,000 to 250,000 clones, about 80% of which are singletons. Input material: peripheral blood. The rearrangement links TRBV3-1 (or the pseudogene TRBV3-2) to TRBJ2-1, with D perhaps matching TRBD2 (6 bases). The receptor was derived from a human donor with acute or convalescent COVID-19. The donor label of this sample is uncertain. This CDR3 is CASSQDRRGNVLFF. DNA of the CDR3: TGTGCCAGCAGCCAAGATAGGCGGGGTAACGTTCTGTTCTTC.